Each of the 20 T cell receptor beta chains below was sequenced from the same sample in a study of blood T cell repertoires in COVID-19. TCRdb's table, derived via immunoSEQ multiplex PCR, lists solely in-frame clones and lacks some. Found here are some 460,000 clones, nearly 90% of them singletons; the top ten hold approximately 2%. Sequencing was carried out using PBMCs or T cells enriched from blood (not recorded which). The source is a woman between 18 and 30 years old with acute COVID-19.

The chain carries TRBV18 and TRBJ1-2; perhaps TRBD1 as D (6 bases). CDR1 and CDR2 (germline): KGHSH, LQKENI. This CDR3 is 14 amino acids long. V was cut by 2 bases and J by 6 bases, with 13 bases left in between. CDR3 sequence (DNA): TGTGCCAGCTCACCAGTGCAGGGGTTCGATGGCTACACCTTC. It codes for CASSPVQGFDGYTF.

A single count supports this clone. V and J are TRBV6-5 and TRBJ1-5; D call uncertain. In germline, CDR1 is MNHEY, CDR2 SVGAGI. The V end lost 4 bases, the J end lost 4 bases, and 8 bases lay between the germline ends. The CDR3 sequence is 13 residues long. The CDR3 here is CASSWLKNQPQHF. DNA for the CDR3: TGTGCCAGCAGTTGGCTCAAGAATCAGCCCCAGCATTTT.

The chain combines TRBV5-6 with TRBJ1-1; D not resolved. The V gene's germline CDR1 is SGHDT and CDR2 YYEEEE. Trimming took 0 bases from V and 0 from J, leaving 12 bases between them. The CDR3 is made up of 16 amino acids. The CDR3 is CASSLGPGGMNTEAFF. The CDR3, as DNA: TGTGCCAGCAGCTTGGGACCAGGAGGCATGAACACTGAAGCTTTCTTT.

This chain links TRBV7-8 with TRBJ2-7; TRBD1 matches at 7 bases. The CDR3 is made up of 15 amino acids. Germline trimming cut 1 base from V and 1 base from J; bases unmatched to any gene: 4. Germline values: CDR1 SGHVS, CDR2 FQNEAQ. The CDR3 coding sequence is TGTGCCAGCAGCTTAGTTATACAGGGGTCCTACGAGCAGTACTTC. This encodes CASSLVIQGSYEQYF.

This sequence joins TRBV19 and TRBJ1-5, with a weak D call TRBD1 (5 bases). Per the germline V gene, CDR1 is LNHDA and CDR2 is SQIVND (reference sequence). The CDR3 consists of 15 residues. The V end lost 8 bases, the J end lost 0 bases, and 14 bases lay between the germline ends. CDR3 amino acids: CASSSRGNSNQPQHF. In DNA form, the CDR3 reads TGTGCCAGTTCATCTAGGGGTAATAGCAATCAGCCCCAGCATTTT. The complete variable domain, with remaining parts taken from reference TRBV19 and TRBJ1-5, reads DGGITQSPKYLFRKEGQNVTLSCEQNLNHDAMYWYRQDPGQGLRLIYYSQIVNDFQKGDIAEGYSVSREKKESFPLTVTSAQKNPTAFYLCASSSRGNSNQPQHFGDGTRLSIL.

The rearrangement joins TRBV5-8 to TRBJ2-6, with 9 bases aligning to TRBD1. This CDR3 spans 19 amino acids. Germline V lookup: CDR1 SGHTS, CDR2 YDEGEE. V was pared by 6 bases and J by 0 bases, with 13 bases of the junction left unmatched. The CDR3 spells CASTLNRQGVYSGANVLTF. DNA for the CDR3: TGTGCCAGCACCCTAAATCGACAGGGGGTATACTCTGGGGCCAACGTCCTGACTTTC.

The DNA of the CDR3 is TGTGCCAGTAGTACCGCCTTAGGCAGGGGGAATGAAAAACTGTTTTTT. Its translation: CASSTALGRGNEKLFF. The chain joins TRBV19 to TRBJ1-4; 7 nucleotides align to TRBD1. Trimming removed 4 bases from V and 5 bases from J; junction bases left unmatched: 10. The CDR3 has 16 amino acids. Germline V gene sequence: CDR1 LNHDA, CDR2 SQIVND (reference sequence).

V gene TRBV27 combines with J gene TRBJ2-1; 11 nucleotides agree with TRBD2. Germline CDR1 MNHEY, CDR2 SMNVEV (reference sequence). The CDR3 totals 17 residues. V trimming: 6 bases; J trimming: 2 bases; junction bases outside the gene matches: 9. CDR3 DNA: TGTGCCAGCAGGGGAAATAGCGGGAGGGCCCCCTACAATGAGCAGTTCTTC. This encodes CASRGNSGRAPYNEQFF.

This sequence joins TRBV14 and TRBJ2-3, with TRBD2 identical over 7 bases. The CDR3 loop spans 12 amino acids. V lost 4 bases and J lost 15; bases outside the gene matches: 10. Germline V gene data show CDR1 as SGHDN and CDR2 as FVKESK. The CDR3 region is CASSLREAERYF. The CDR3 DNA is TGTGCCAGCAGCCTCCGGGAGGCCGAGCGCTATTTT.

The chain links TRBV9 to TRBJ2-2; 7 bases map to TRBD2. J was trimmed by 4 bases and V by 0 bases; bases with no gene match: 6. The germline CDR1 and CDR2 sequences are SGDLS and YYNGEE. The CDR3 is made up of 16 amino acids. The CDR3 reads CASSVAPSGGTGELFF. DNA for the CDR3: TGTGCCAGCAGCGTAGCGCCTAGCGGAGGCACCGGGGAGCTGTTTTTT.

This clone was observed many times. The J gene is TRBJ2-3, the V gene TRBV5-1; D gene unclear. The CDR3 runs to 14 residues. Germline CDR1 is SGHRS and CDR2 is YFSETQ. The ends were cut back, 2 bases at V and 0 bases at J, with 7 bases in the middle. CDR3 nucleotide sequence: TGCGCCAGCAGCTTATCACTTAGCACAGATACGCAGTATTTT. Encoded protein: CASSLSLSTDTQYF.

The chain employs TRBV9 and TRBJ2-1; TRBD2 matches at 9 bases. The CDR3 is 15 amino acids. Germline CDR1 and CDR2: SGDLS and YYNGEE. J was trimmed by 8 bases and V by 2 bases; bases with no gene match: 8. CDR3 DNA: TGTGCCAGCAGCGTCCTGGCGGGGGGGCTTGATGAGCAGTTCTTC. Residues: CASSVLAGGLDEQFF.

V gene TRBV6-4 combines with J gene TRBJ2-6; perhaps TRBD2 as D (5 bases). The CDR3 totals 15 residues. Trimming shortened V by 4 bases and J by 2 bases, and 9 bases separated the two germline ends. CDR1 is MRHNA and CDR2 is SNTAGT in the germline V gene. The CDR3 DNA follows: TGTGCCAGCAGTGGAGGGCGGACTGGGGCCAACGTCCTGACTTTC. It is translated as CASSGGRTGANVLTF.

This clone was seen a single time. The CDR3 loop is CASSSLGLAGREQYF. The CDR3, as DNA: TGTGCCAGCAGCTCCCTCGGACTAGCGGGACGCGAGCAGTACTTC. The chain couples TRBV7-9 to TRBJ2-7, with 12 bases that match TRBD2. CDR1 and CDR2 from the germline V gene are SEHNR and FQNEAQ (reference sequence). The CDR3 extends over 15 amino acids. The J segment lost 6 bases and the V segment lost 4 bases, leaving 7 bases of the junction unmatched. Combining the CDR3 with reference TRBV7-9 and TRBJ2-7 gives the whole variable domain DTGVSQNPRHKITKRGQNVTFRCDPISEHNRLYWYRQTLGQGPEFLTYFQNEAQLEKSRLLSDRFSAERPKGSFSTLEIQRTEQGDSAMYLCASSSLGLAGREQYFGPGTRLTVT.

The chain is built from TRBV4-1 and TRBJ2-5; 9 bases fit TRBD1. V lost 1 base to trimming and J lost 2 bases; unmatched junction nucleotides: 5. There are 16 residues in the CDR3. CDR1 is MGHRA, CDR2 YSYEKL, per germline. In DNA, the CDR3 is TGCGCCAGCAGCCAAGGCCCGGGACAGGGTCAAGAGACCCAGTACTTC. Translation: CASSQGPGQGQETQYF.

The CDR3 spells CASSPLPGGSNQPQHF. CDR3 in DNA: TGTGCCAGCTCACCACTCCCGGGAGGGTCGAATCAGCCCCAGCATTTT. The chain recombines TRBV18 with TRBJ1-5, with D unclear. Per the germline V gene, CDR1 is KGHSH and CDR2 is LQKENI. The CDR3 is 16 amino acids. Trimming shortened V by 1 base and J by 4 bases, and 14 bases separated the two germline ends.

The chain uses TRBV19 and TRBJ2-1; the match to TRBD2 covers 12 bases. This CDR3 comprises 15 residues. The V gene end was trimmed by 6 bases and the J gene end by 8 bases; junction bases not matched to a gene: 8. Germline CDR1 LNHDA, CDR2 SQIVND (reference sequence). The CDR3 bases are TGTGCCAGTAGCCGGACTAGCGGGAATCAGCATGAGCAGTTCTTC. It encodes CASSRTSGNQHEQFF.

This clone was picked up one time. This rearrangement joins TRBV3-1 (or the pseudogene TRBV3-2) to TRBJ2-5, with 9 bases matching TRBD1. V dropped 0 bases and J dropped 4; count of bases not matched to a gene: 9. From germline, CDR1 is LGHDT and CDR2 YNNKEL (reference sequence). CDR3 length equals 17 residues. The CDR3 bases are TGTGCCAGCAGCCAAGATCGGAAGACAGGGGGATCAGAGACCCAGTACTTC. Protein product: CASSQDRKTGGSETQYF.

This clone was seen once. V is TRBV18 and J is TRBJ1-2; D remains unclear. V was shortened by 3 bases and J by 7 bases, with 24 bases between the two germline ends. The germline gives CDR1 KGHSH, CDR2 LQKENI. CDR3 length equals 17 residues. CDR3 protein: CASSPAITAPRTGGYTF. For the CDR3, the DNA is TGTGCCAGCTCACCTGCAATCACGGCGCCTCGGACTGGTGGCTACACCTTC.

V usage is TRBV27 and J usage is TRBJ1-6, with a tentative D call TRBD1 (6 bases). Germline-derived CDR1 and CDR2 are MNHEY and SMNVEV (reference sequence). V lost 0 bases, J lost 9 bases, and 12 bases lay in between. The CDR3 is 15 residues long. The CDR3 loop is CASSLSIYRVSPLHF. The CDR3, as DNA: TGTGCCAGCAGTTTATCGATTTACAGGGTTTCACCCCTCCACTTT.